Below are 5 T cell receptor beta chains sequenced from a single sample in a study of OX40 agonist ivuxolimab in advanced cancers. Data came from immunoSEQ multiplex PCR; TCRdb stores just in-frame clones and leaves some out. The sample lists 77,000 or so clones; less than 95% were seen once. The material was CD4+ or CD8+ T cells sorted from blood, obtained in a trial of the OX40 agonist ivuxolimab. Receptors were obtained from an adult with an advanced solid tumor such as melanoma, head and neck, liver or kidney cancer.

This chain links TRBV18 with TRBJ1-5; perhaps TRBD1 as D (6 bases). This CDR3 has 15 residues. V lost 3 bases and J lost 5, with 14 bases in between. Germline V CDR1 and CDR2: KGHSH, LQKENI. DNA of the CDR3: TGTGCCAGCTCACCTCAGACAGGCGGGTATCAGCCCCAGCATTTT. Its translation: CASSPQTGGYQPQHF.

This clone was found a few times. This chain joins TRBV6-5 and TRBJ1-1, with 8 positions matching TRBD1. Germline V lookup: CDR1 MNHEY, CDR2 SVGAGI. The J segment lost 10 bases and the V segment lost 2 bases, leaving 9 bases of the junction unmatched. The CDR3 is made up of 14 amino acids. CDR3 sequence reads: CASSYRTGLVGAFF. The CDR3 DNA sequence: TGTGCCAGCAGTTACAGGACAGGGCTGGTGGGAGCTTTCTTT.

The rearrangement joins TRBV9 to TRBJ2-7, with D possibly being TRBD2 (6 bases). Germline lookup yields CDR1 SGDLS and CDR2 YYNGEE. V shed 2 bases and J shed 4 bases, with 16 bases lying between them. This CDR3 contains 15 residues. The CDR3, as DNA: TGTGCCAGCAGCGTGCCCGCCGGGACTTCTTACGAGCAGTACTTC. This sequence encodes CASSVPAGTSYEQYF.

The chain uses TRBV11-3 and TRBJ2-3; 14 bases are shared with TRBD2. The CDR3 length is 16 residues. Trimming cost V 5 bases and J 2 bases; bases outside gene matches: 3. Germline assignment: CDR1 SGHNT and CDR2 YENEEA. DNA of the CDR3: TGTGCCAGCAGCGCGGGACTAGCGGGGGACACAGATACGCAGTATTTT. Its translation: CASSAGLAGDTDTQYF.

The chain joins TRBV10-3 to TRBJ2-6, with 10 bases fitting TRBD2. Germline values: CDR1 ENHRY, CDR2 SYGVKD. The CDR3 length is 16 residues. Trimming removed 11 bases from V and 4 bases from J; junction bases left unmatched: 11. In DNA form, the CDR3 reads TGTGCCCTTAGAGCGGGGGGGCCTCCCGGGGCCAACGTCCTGACTTTC. Protein sequence: CALRAGGPPGANVLTF.